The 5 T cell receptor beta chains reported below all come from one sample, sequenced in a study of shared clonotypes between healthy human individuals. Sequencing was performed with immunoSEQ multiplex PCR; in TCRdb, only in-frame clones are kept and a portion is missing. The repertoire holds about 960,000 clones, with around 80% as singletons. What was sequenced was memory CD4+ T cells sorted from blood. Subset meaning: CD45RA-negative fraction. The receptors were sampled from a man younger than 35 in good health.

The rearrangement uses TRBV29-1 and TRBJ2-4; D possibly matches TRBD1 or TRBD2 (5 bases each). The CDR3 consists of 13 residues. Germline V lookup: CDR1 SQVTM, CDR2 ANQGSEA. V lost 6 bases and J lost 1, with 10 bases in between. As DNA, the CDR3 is TGCAGCGTGGCCGGGACGGCCAAAAACATTCAGTACTTC. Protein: CSVAGTAKNIQYF.

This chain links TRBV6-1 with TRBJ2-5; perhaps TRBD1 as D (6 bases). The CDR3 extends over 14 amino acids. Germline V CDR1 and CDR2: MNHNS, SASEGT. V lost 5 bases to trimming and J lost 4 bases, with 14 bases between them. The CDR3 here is CASSYTGLGETQYF. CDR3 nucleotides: TGTGCCAGCAGTTATACAGGGTTGGGAGAGACCCAGTACTTC.

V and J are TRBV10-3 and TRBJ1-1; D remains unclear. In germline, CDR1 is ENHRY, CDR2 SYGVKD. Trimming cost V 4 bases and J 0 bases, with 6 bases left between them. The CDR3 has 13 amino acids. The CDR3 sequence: CAISARMNTEAFF. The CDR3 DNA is TGTGCCATCAGTGCTCGGATGAACACTGAAGCTTTCTTT.

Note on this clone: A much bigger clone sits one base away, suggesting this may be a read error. The CDR3 DNA follows: TGTGCCAGCAAAGGGAACACTGAAGCTTTCTTT. Translating it yields CASKGNTEAFF. The V and J genes are TRBV6-6 and TRBJ1-1; D gene ambiguous. The germline CDR1 and CDR2 sequences are MNHNY and SVGAGI (reference sequence). The CDR3 is 11 amino acids. V dropped 7 bases and J dropped 1 base, with 4 bases sitting between them.

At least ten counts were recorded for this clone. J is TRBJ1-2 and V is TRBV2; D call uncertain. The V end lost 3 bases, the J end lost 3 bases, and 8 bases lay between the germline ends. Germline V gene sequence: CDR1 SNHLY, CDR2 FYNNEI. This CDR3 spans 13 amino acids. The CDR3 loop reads CASSEQSDYGYTF. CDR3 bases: TGTGCCAGCAGTGAGCAGAGCGACTATGGCTACACCTTC.